This TCR beta chain is from a study of cytomegalovirus exposure and HLA in healthy donors. Study results and limitations: TCR beta chains numbering more than 150 were designated cytomegalovirus-associated. A later analysis linked around 15,000 TCR beta sequences to HLA alleles at 0.05 false discovery rate. Most subjects had HLA-A and HLA-B alleles reportedly predicted accurately by TCR beta sequences.

With V trimmed by 0 bases and J by 6 bases, 10 bases remained unmatched. Germline CDR1 is SGHNT and CDR2 is YYREEE (reference sequence). The CDR3 sequence is 16 residues long. This clone was observed a few times. Its antigen remains unidentified. A multiplex PCR was run with 60 Vbeta primers and 13 Jbeta primers. As processed by the authors: A later analysis counted approximately 88 million unique TCR beta chains, some 11 million shared. Only in-frame clones appear in the TCRdb table, and some are missing; sequencing was by immunoSEQ multiplex PCR. V, J and clone size derive from that table, while D and trimming were established from the DNA sequence. The table includes roughly 150,000 clones, about three quarters detected once.

The source of this sequence is a man aged 40-55 years in good health and CMV-seropositive. Sequences were obtained from PBMCs. This chain connects TRBV5-4 to TRBJ1-2, with TRBD1 matching 8 bases. CDR3 bases: TGTGCCAGCAGCTTGGCAGCGCACACAGGGGGAAATGGCTACACCTTC. Protein product: CASSLAAHTGGNGYTF.